This T cell receptor (beta chain) was identified in a study of cytomegalovirus exposure and HLA in healthy donors. The study's findings and limits: Data from an earlier analysis indicated that most TCR beta V segments were productive either about 87% or about 30% of the time.

A note on this clone: Its antigen is unidentified.

PCR was performed using 60 Vbeta and 13 Jbeta primers. Clones were sequenced by immunoSEQ multiplex PCR, and TCRdb holds only the in-frame ones, with some missing. The sample gives approximately 160,000 clones, just under 80% of which show up once; 1% is in the top ten. This sequence originates from a woman between 50 and 59 years old in good health and CMV-seropositive. The sample was PBMCs.

DNA for the CDR3: TGTGCCAGCAGTTCATCCGGGACAGGGCCGACCGGGGAGCTGTTTTTT. It specifies CASSSSGTGPTGELFF. The chain has TRBV25-1 and TRBJ2-2; 9 bases are shared with TRBD1. The germline V gene encodes CDR1 MGHDK and CDR2 SYGVNS. The CDR3 has 16 residues. Germline trimming cut 5 bases from V and 5 bases from J; bases unmatched to any gene: 9.